This T cell receptor (beta chain) was recorded in a study of blood T cell repertoires in COVID-19. Background on the study: PBMCs, B-cell-depleted T cells, or T cells were the source of the cDNA or gDNA that made up the material.

This clone was observed a single time. Only in-frame clones appear in the TCRdb table, and some are missing; sequencing was by immunoSEQ multiplex PCR. The sample has about 150,000 clones; 85% to 90% are singletons. There are 13 residues in the CDR3. The V end was cut by 2 bases, the J end by 4 bases, with 8 bases between. Germline V gene lookup returns CDR1 MNHEY and CDR2 SVGAGI. This chain connects TRBV6-5 to TRBJ1-1; no firm D call. The clonotype originates from a man aged 18 to 29 with COVID-19, enrolled during active disease. The sequencing input was peripheral blood. CDR3 nucleotide sequence: TGTGCCAGCAGTTACGGATGGGCCACTGAAGCTTTCTTT. This codes for CASSYGWATEAFF.